Listed below are T cell receptor beta chains from one sample, sequenced in a study of long-term antiretroviral therapy in people with HIV. Libraries were prepared by immunoSEQ multiplex PCR; TCRdb keeps only in-frame clonotypes and omits some of them. The table includes fewer than 25,000 clones, over 75% detected once. Specimen: unsorted PBMCs, collected roughly 2.5 years after starting antiretroviral therapy. The receptor source for this set is a woman in her fifties or sixties with HIV. Each CDR3 is given with its conserved first and last residue. A D gene is named only where the DNA matches it firmly. Rows may omit the clone size; those that give it use once, few, many or a size class.

j_call d_call v_call clone_size cdr3_aa cdr3_nt
TRBJ2-1 - TRBV6-4 - CASSERPYNEQFF TGTGCCAGCAGTGAACGGCCCTACAATGAGCAGTTCTTC
TRBJ2-2 TRBD2 TRBV5-1 - CASRVAGERNTGELFF TGCGCCAGCAGGGTAGCGGGAGAAAGGAACACCGGGGAGCTGTTTTTT
TRBJ2-3 TRBD2 TRBV5-6 - CASSTAGLPTDTQYF TGTGCCAGCAGCACCGCGGGACTACCCACAGATACGCAGTATTTT
TRBJ2-6 - TRBV2 - CASRWESSGANVLTF TGTGCCAGCAGATGGGAAAGCTCTGGGGCCAACGTCCTGACTTTC
TRBJ1-5 - TRBV4-1 - CASSQGTAPNQPQHF TGCGCCAGCAGCCAAGGGACAGCTCCAAATCAGCCCCAGCATTTT
TRBJ2-7 TRBD1 TRBV28 once CASSTSGTGVHEQYF TGTGCCAGCAGTACGTCCGGGACAGGGGTCCACGAGCAGTACTTC
TRBJ2-4 - TRBV5-3 - CASSRVGKNIQYF TGTGCCAGTTCTAGGGTTGGCAAAAACATTCAGTACTTC
TRBJ2-6 - TRBV19 - CASSIGGSGANVLTF TGTGCCAGTAGTATAGGAGGGTCTGGGGCCAACGTCCTGACTTTC
TRBJ2-1 - TRBV5-4 - CASSRGGTDKYNEQFF TGTGCCAGCAGCCGGGGAGGCACAGATAAGTACAATGAGCAGTTCTTC
TRBJ2-1 TRBD2 TRBV5-4 - CASSYSGNEQFF TGTGCCAGCAGCTATAGCGGGAATGAGCAGTTCTTC
TRBJ2-7 - TRBV18 - CASSPLGRDYEQYF TGTGCCAGCTCACCACTTGGGCGCGACTACGAGCAGTACTTC
TRBJ1-2 - TRBV6-6 - CASSAQSGSANYGYTF TGTGCCAGCAGTGCACAATCTGGCTCAGCTAACTATGGCTACACCTTC
TRBJ1-4 - TRBV2 - CASSSVVALFF TGTGCCAGCAGTTCAGTGGTAGCCCTGTTTTTT
TRBJ2-7 TRBD1 TRBV28 - CASRTGGYEQYF TGTGCCAGCAGAACAGGGGGCTACGAGCAGTACTTC
TRBJ1-2 - TRBV7-9 few CASSPIRALNF TGTGCCAGCAGCCCAATTCGGGCCCTGAACTTC
TRBJ2-3 - TRBV23-1 once CASSQSDAAAGDTQYF TGCGCCAGCAGTCAATCAGATGCCGCAGCGGGAGATACGCAGTATTTT
TRBJ1-2 - TRBV5-6 few CASGRDINYGYTF TGTGCCAGCGGAAGGGACATCAACTATGGCTACACCTTC
TRBJ1-3 - TRBV28 few CASGTSHSTSGNTIYF TGTGCCAGCGGGACCTCTCATTCAACATCTGGAAACACCATATATTTT
TRBJ1-1 - TRBV10-3 - CAIRLSRGMGKTFF TGTGCCATCAGACTCAGCAGGGGAATGGGGAAAACTTTCTTT
TRBJ2-1 TRBD1 TRBV6-1 - CASSELDRVNEQFF TGTGCCAGCAGTGAACTGGACAGGGTCAATGAGCAGTTCTTC
TRBJ1-1 - TRBV13 - CASSFRSGHLNTEAFF TGTGCCAGCAGCTTCCGTTCGGGACACTTAAACACTGAAGCTTTCTTT
TRBJ2-1 TRBD2 TRBV9 - CASSVGLAGSSEQFF TGTGCCAGCAGCGTAGGACTAGCGGGATCTAGTGAGCAGTTCTTC
TRBJ2-1 TRBD2 TRBV27 - CASSLSPSGPRLNNEQFF TGTGCCAGCAGTTTATCCCCTAGCGGCCCCAGACTCAACAATGAGCAGTTCTTC
TRBJ1-1 - TRBV6-5 - CASSKTGRPTEAFF TGTGCCAGCAGTAAAACAGGGAGGCCCACTGAAGCTTTCTTT
TRBJ2-1 - TRBV6-6 once CASSYGGDNEQFF TGTGCCAGCAGTTATGGGGGAGACAATGAGCAGTTCTTC
TRBJ2-7 - TRBV9 - CASSVSGGQTYEQYF TGTGCCAGCAGCGTCTCAGGGGGGCAGACCTACGAGCAGTACTTC
TRBJ2-6 TRBD2 TRBV4-2 - CASSQEVAGGPSGANVLTF TGTGCCAGCAGCCAAGAGGTAGCGGGAGGGCCGAGTGGGGCCAACGTCCTGACTTTC